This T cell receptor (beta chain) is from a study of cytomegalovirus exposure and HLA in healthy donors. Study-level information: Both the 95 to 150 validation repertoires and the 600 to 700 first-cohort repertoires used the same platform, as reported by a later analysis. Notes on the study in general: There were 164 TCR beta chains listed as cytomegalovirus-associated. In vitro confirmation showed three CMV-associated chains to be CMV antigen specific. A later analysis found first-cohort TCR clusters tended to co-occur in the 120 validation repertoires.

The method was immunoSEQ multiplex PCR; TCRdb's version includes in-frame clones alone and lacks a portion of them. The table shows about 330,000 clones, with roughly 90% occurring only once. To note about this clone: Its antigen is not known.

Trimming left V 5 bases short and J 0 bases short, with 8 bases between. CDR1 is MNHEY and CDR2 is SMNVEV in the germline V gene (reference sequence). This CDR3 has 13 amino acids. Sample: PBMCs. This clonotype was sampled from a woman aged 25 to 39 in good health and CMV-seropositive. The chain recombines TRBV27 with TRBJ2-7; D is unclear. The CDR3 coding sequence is TGTGCCAGCAGTCCGCGGATCTCCTACGAGCAGTACTTC. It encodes CASSPRISYEQYF.